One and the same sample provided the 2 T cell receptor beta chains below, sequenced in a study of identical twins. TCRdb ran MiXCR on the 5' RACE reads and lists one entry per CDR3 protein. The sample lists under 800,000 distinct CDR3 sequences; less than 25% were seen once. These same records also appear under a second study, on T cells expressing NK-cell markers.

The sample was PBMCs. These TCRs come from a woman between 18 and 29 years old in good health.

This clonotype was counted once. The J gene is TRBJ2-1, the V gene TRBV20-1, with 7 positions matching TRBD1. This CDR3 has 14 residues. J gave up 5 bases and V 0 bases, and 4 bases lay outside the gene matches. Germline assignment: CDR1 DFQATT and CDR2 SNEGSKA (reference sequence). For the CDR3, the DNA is TGCAGTGCTAGAGATCACAGGGGAAACAATGAGCAGTTCTTC. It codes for CSARDHRGNNEQFF.

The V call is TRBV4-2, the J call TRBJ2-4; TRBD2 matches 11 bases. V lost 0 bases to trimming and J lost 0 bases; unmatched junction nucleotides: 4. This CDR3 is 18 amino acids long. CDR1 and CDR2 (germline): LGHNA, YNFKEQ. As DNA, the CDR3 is TGTGCCAGCAGCCAAGAATTTCTAGCGGGGGGAGCCAAAAACATTCAGTACTTC. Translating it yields CASSQEFLAGGAKNIQYF.